The 19 T cell receptor beta chains below were found in one sample sequenced in a study of OX40 agonist ivuxolimab in advanced cancers. Only in-frame clones appear in the TCRdb table, and some are missing; sequencing was by immunoSEQ multiplex PCR. The table shows tens of thousands of clones, with 85% occurring only once. The sample here was CD4+ or CD8+ T cells sorted from blood, taken in a trial of the OX40 agonist ivuxolimab. These receptors were collected from an adult with an advanced solid tumor such as melanoma, head and neck, liver or kidney cancer.

This clone has just a few counts. The V and J genes are TRBV6-1 and TRBJ2-2; no reliable D call. The CDR3 has 13 residues. The V end lost 3 bases, the J end lost 3 bases, and 5 bases lay between the germline ends. Germline-derived CDR1 and CDR2 are MNHNS and SASEGT. CDR3 bases: TGTGCCAGCAGTGACACCTACACCGGGGAGCTGTTTTTT. Its protein product is CASSDTYTGELFF.

The CDR3 protein is CASSLSPAGSNEQFF. DNA of the CDR3: TGCGCCAGCAGCTTGAGTCCTGCCGGTTCCAATGAGCAGTTCTTC. The genes are TRBV5-1 and TRBJ2-1, with unresolved D. The CDR3 is made up of 15 amino acids. V lost 1 base and J lost 6, with 14 bases in between. Looked up from germline, CDR1 is SGHRS and CDR2 is YFSETQ.

This clone was picked up a small number of times. The rearrangement links TRBV28 to TRBJ2-1; TRBD2 agrees at 9 bases. Germline V gene lookup returns CDR1 MDHEN and CDR2 SYDVKM. This CDR3 is built from 19 residues. Trimming cost V 1 base and J 9 bases; bases outside gene matches: 19. Here the CDR3 DNA reads TGTGCCAGCAGTTTATTTAGCGGGAGAGCCTCCATGGGGAATAGTGAGCAGTTCTTC. Translation gives CASSLFSGRASMGNSEQFF.

The chain couples TRBV28 to TRBJ2-7; D gene unclear. Germline CDR1 is MDHEN and CDR2 is SYDVKM. This CDR3 is built from 14 residues. Trimming stripped 1 base from V and 2 bases from J, with 9 bases between. The CDR3 DNA reads TGTGCCAGCAGTTTATTTCCAGCCACCTACGAGCAGTACTTC. It specifies CASSLFPATYEQYF. Drawing the rest from reference TRBV28 and TRBJ2-7, the complete variable domain is DVKVTQSSRYLVKRTGEKVFLECVQDMDHENMFWYRQDPGLGLRLIYFSYDVKMKEKGDIPEGYSVSREKKERFSLILESASTNQTSMYLCASSLFPATYEQYFGPGTRLTVT.

This clone is a singleton in its sample. The chain employs TRBV30 and TRBJ1-1; TRBD1 might be the D (5 bases). The CDR3 has 15 amino acids. Trimming removed 5 bases from V and 1 base from J, with 17 bases in between. The V gene's germline CDR1 is GTSNPN and CDR2 SVGIG (reference sequence). CDR3 sequence: CAWGSPEGWNTEAFF. In DNA, the CDR3 is TGTGCCTGGGGATCCCCTGAGGGGTGGAACACTGAAGCTTTCTTT.

The chain's CDR3 is CASSLDWFREQYF. The CDR3 coding sequence is TGTGCCAGCAGCTTAGATTGGTTCCGCGAGCAGTACTTC. The V call is TRBV11-2, the J call TRBJ2-7; D not resolved. The CDR3 has 13 amino acids. Trimming took off 0 bases at V and 6 bases at J, with 9 bases between the two ends. Germline lookup yields CDR1 SGHAT and CDR2 FQNNGV.

This chain links TRBV9 with TRBJ1-6, with D possibly being TRBD1 (5 bases). The germline CDR1 and CDR2 sequences are SGDLS and YYNGEE. V was trimmed by 3 bases and J by 7 bases, leaving 20 bases between them. This CDR3 comprises 17 residues. The DNA of the CDR3 is TGTGCCAGCAGCGGGGGAGTAAGCGACAGTGGCAATTCACCCCTCCACTTT. Protein product: CASSGGVSDSGNSPLHF.

The chain recombines TRBV27 with TRBJ2-2; a possible D gene is TRBD2 (5 bases). The V end was cut by 8 bases, the J end by 3 bases, with 13 bases between. This CDR3 region has 14 residues. Germline-derived CDR1 and CDR2 are MNHEY and SMNVEV (reference sequence). This CDR3 is CASAASLDTGELFF. The CDR3 region has the DNA TGTGCCAGCGCGGCTAGCTTAGACACCGGGGAGCTGTTTTTT.

The CDR3 coding sequence is TGTGCCAGCAGTGCCTCTAGCGGGAACGCAGATACGCAGTATTTT. Its protein is CASSASSGNADTQYF. The V gene is TRBV6-1, the J gene TRBJ2-3; 9 nucleotides line up with TRBD2. This CDR3 region has 15 residues. V trimming: 4 bases; J trimming: 4 bases; junction bases outside the gene matches: 6. CDR1 is MNHNS and CDR2 is SASEGT in the germline V gene.

The rearrangement uses TRBV11-3 and TRBJ1-1; the match to TRBD1 covers 7 bases. The CDR3 has 15 amino acids. V trimming: 2 bases; J trimming: 6 bases; junction bases outside the gene matches: 9. CDR1 is SGHNT and CDR2 is YENEEA in the germline V gene. This CDR3 is CASSLTRSQGAEAFF. The CDR3 DNA reads TGTGCCAGCAGCTTAACTCGATCCCAGGGGGCTGAAGCTTTCTTT.

V gene TRBV5-1 combines with J gene TRBJ2-7; 10 bases agree with TRBD1. Germline-derived CDR1 and CDR2 are SGHRS and YFSETQ. Trimming took 1 base from V and 2 from J; bases not matched to a gene: 9. This CDR3 is built from 17 residues. The CDR3 DNA reads as TGCGCCAGCAGCTTGTTTCGGGGACAGGGGACAACCTACGAGCAGTACTTC. It yields the protein CASSLFRGQGTTYEQYF.

The chain is built from TRBV28 and TRBJ1-5, with D possibly TRBD1 on 6 matching bases. Germline V CDR1 and CDR2: MDHEN, SYDVKM. V was trimmed by 7 bases and J by 3 bases, leaving 16 bases between them. This CDR3 comprises 15 residues. The CDR3: CASTLGQGNNQPQHF. The CDR3 DNA reads TGTGCCAGCACTCTCGGGCAGGGGAACAATCAGCCCCAGCATTTT.

This clone has only a few counts. The V gene is TRBV6-1, the J gene TRBJ1-1, with 7 bases that match TRBD1. CDR3 length equals 14 residues. V lost 6 bases to trimming and J lost 9 bases; unmatched junction nucleotides: 13. The germline V gene encodes CDR1 MNHNS and CDR2 SASEGT. The DNA of the CDR3 is TGTGCCAGCAGCCCCGGGACAGTGGTTAGCAAAGCTTTCTTT. Its translation: CASSPGTVVSKAFF.

V is TRBV14 and J is TRBJ2-7; 9 nucleotides align to TRBD1. The CDR3 consists of 16 residues. The V gene's germline CDR1 is SGHDN and CDR2 FVKESK. The V and J ends lost 5 bases and 2 bases, in that order; junction bases with no gene match: 10. CDR3 protein: CASSFRPGTGPYEQYF. The CDR3 DNA is TGTGCCAGCAGCTTTCGTCCCGGGACAGGGCCCTACGAGCAGTACTTC.

The V and J genes are TRBV2 and TRBJ2-7; D unresolved. From germline, CDR1 is SNHLY and CDR2 FYNNEI. The V gene lost 0 bases and the J gene lost 5 bases, with 5 bases spanning the gap. The CDR3 sequence is 12 residues long. CDR3: CASSEAPNEQYF. DNA for the CDR3: TGTGCCAGCAGTGAAGCGCCAAACGAGCAGTACTTC.

The chain has TRBV19 and TRBJ2-7; possibly TRBD1 for D (5 bases). Trimming stripped 6 bases from V and 4 bases from J, with 16 bases between. The germline gives CDR1 LNHDA, CDR2 SQIVND (reference sequence). CDR3 length equals 14 residues. The CDR3 reads CASSDRGLGYEQYF. CDR3 in DNA: TGTGCCAGTAGCGATAGGGGCTTGGGTTACGAGCAGTACTTC.

The V gene is TRBV7-2, the J gene TRBJ2-3; no firm D call. Deletions cut 7 bases from V and 5 bases from J, with 19 bases between. This CDR3 comprises 15 residues. Germline CDR1 SGHTA, CDR2 FQGNSA. CDR3 DNA sequence: TGTGCCAGCACGCTTTTGGGTGCTTCTGGAGATACGCAGTATTTT. This encodes CASTLLGASGDTQYF. Complete variable domain (other parts from reference TRBV7-2 and TRBJ2-3): GAGVSQSPSNKVTEKGKDVELRCDPISGHTALYWYRQSLGQGLEFLIYFQGNSAPDKSGLPSDRFSAERTGGSVSTLTIQRTQQEDSAVYLCASTLLGASGDTQYFGPGTRLTVL.

This clone was counted between two and nine times. The chain joins TRBV14 to TRBJ1-1, with D unresolved. CDR3 length equals 16 residues. Germline V lookup: CDR1 SGHDN, CDR2 FVKESK. Trimming cost V 0 bases and J 3 bases, with 14 bases left between them. This chain's CDR3 is CASSQDGDNADTEAFF. CDR3 nucleotide sequence: TGTGCCAGCAGCCAAGATGGAGACAACGCGGACACTGAAGCTTTCTTT.

V is TRBV15 and J is TRBJ2-7, with no clear D. V lost 0 bases, J lost 2 bases, and 14 bases lay in between. The CDR3 has 16 amino acids. Germline CDR1 is LNHNV and CDR2 is YYDKDF (reference sequence). This CDR3 reads CATSRDKRSNTYEQYF. The CDR3 bases are TGTGCCACCAGCAGAGATAAGAGGAGTAACACCTACGAGCAGTACTTC.